This T cell receptor beta chain was identified during a study of T cell repertoires in cytomegalovirus infection (dated by TCRdb to the late 2010s). With regard to the full study: Alongside well-studied HLA-B-restricted epitopes, the peptide stimulations were aimed at recently identified HLA-C-restricted CMV epitopes, whose presentation resists viral immunomodulation. Because public TCR beta signatures pointed to carriage of CMV infection together with the matching HLA type, the HLA type of each donor mattered for the analysis. Broad study findings and their caveats: In the ex vivo response, HLA-C-restricted CMV-specific TCR beta clonotypes were dominant, and in two of eight donors the single most frequent clonotype came from this HLA-C-restricted group. In both this cohort and an independent cohort of over 350 donors, the cumulative frequency of public TCR beta family members distinguished carriers of CMV infection plus the relevant HLA type.

With regard to this clonotype: The clone's antigen remains unknown. Base qualities are not recorded, but no much larger clone differs from it by a single base.

The CDR3 sequence holds 13 residues, the cysteine and phenylalanine included. The entry retains the CDR3 DNA only, 39 bases that are in frame from base 1. The germline V gene (reference sequence) provides CDR1 LNHDA and CDR2 SQIVND. V is pared back by 3 bases and J by 6 bases, with 9 bases lying between the germline termini. What the treatment or condition label conveys for this sample: in vitro stimulation with specific CMV peptide epitopes to enrich CMV-specific T cells. Sequenced on an Illumina HiSeq 1500. TCRdb handled the public reads itself, with Q25 trimming in fastp and clone calling in MiXCR, and kept productive beta chains. Entries that share a CDR3 protein sequence are merged under the most common genes and DNA. The sample table records 900,000 to 950,000 distinct CDR3 sequences; around 31% of these occur just once. The top ten clones comprise roughly an eighth of the sample.

The V and J genes are TRBV19 and TRBJ2-1, with TRBD2 tentatively as D gene (5 bases match). This specimen was cultured CD8+ T cells from PBMCs, taken from culture after CMV antigen stimulation. The source is a human donor in good health (CMV status not recorded). Some clones in this sample may be carry-over from other donors' samples. The CDR3 sequence is CASSIRGPNEQFF. Here is the DNA: TGTGCCAGTAGTATTCGGGGTCCCAATGAGCAGTTCTTC.